The 9 T cell receptor beta chains listed next were all sequenced from one sample in a study of cytomegalovirus exposure and HLA in healthy donors. Researchers ran the PCR with 60 Vbeta and 13 Jbeta primers. Only in-frame clones appear in the TCRdb table, and some are missing; sequencing was by immunoSEQ multiplex PCR. The sample holds around 55,000 clones. Sequencing used PBMCs. Receptors were obtained from a man aged 50 to 60 in good health and CMV-seropositive.

CDR3 sequence: CASPGTGNTEAFF. For the CDR3, the DNA is TGTGCCAGTCCCGGGACAGGGAACACTGAAGCTTTCTTT. This chain links TRBV19 with TRBJ1-1, with 8 bases fitting TRBD1. The length of the CDR3 is 13 residues. V gave up 8 bases and J gave up 1 base; unmatched junction bases: 3. Germline loops: CDR1 LNHDA, CDR2 SQIVND (reference sequence).

The chain joins TRBV28 to TRBJ2-5, with 7 bases that match TRBD2. Germline V lookup: CDR1 MDHEN, CDR2 SYDVKM. Trimming at V came to 9 bases and at J to 5 bases, leaving 18 bases not matched to a gene. The CDR3 is 16 amino acids. CDR3 sequence reads: CASLSSWGRARETQYF. The CDR3 DNA reads TGTGCCAGTCTTTCATCATGGGGGAGGGCTCGGGAGACCCAGTACTTC.

The chain is built from TRBV5-6 and TRBJ2-5; 7 positions match TRBD1. With V trimmed by 4 bases and J by 2 bases, 5 bases remained unmatched. Germline CDR1 and CDR2: SGHDT and YYEEEE. This CDR3 contains 14 residues. CDR3 DNA sequence: TGTGCCAGCAGCACCGGGACAGAACAAGAGACCCAGTACTTC. Translation: CASSTGTEQETQYF.

This chain joins TRBV29-1 and TRBJ1-1, with TRBD1 matching 7 bases. Germline V CDR1 and CDR2: SQVTM, ANQGSEA. The CDR3 spans 15 residues. J was trimmed by 3 bases and V by 3 bases; bases with no gene match: 10. The CDR3, as DNA: TGCAGCGTTGACGTTCAGGGGGAGGTGGACACTGAAGCTTTCTTT. Amino acids: CSVDVQGEVDTEAFF.

CDR3 coding DNA: TGTGCCATCAGCGGACAGGGACTAGCCAAAAACATTCAGTACTTC. Its protein product is CAISGQGLAKNIQYF. J is TRBJ2-4 and V is TRBV10-3; TRBD1 agrees at 8 bases. This CDR3 region has 15 residues. Per germline, CDR1 ENHRY and CDR2 SYGVKD. Germline trimming cut 6 bases from V and 0 bases from J; bases unmatched to any gene: 4.

The chain carries TRBV6-5 and TRBJ2-7; 13 bases fit TRBD2. Looked up from germline, CDR1 is MNHEY and CDR2 is SVGAGI. This CDR3 has 15 amino acids. V shed 6 bases and J 4 bases; nucleotides not matched to a gene: 6. The CDR3 loop reads CASSATSGGAYEQYF. In DNA form, the CDR3 reads TGTGCCAGCAGCGCAACTAGCGGGGGGGCTTACGAGCAGTACTTC.

This sequence joins TRBV7-3 and TRBJ1-2; a weak D match, TRBD1 (6 bases). Germline loops: CDR1 SGHTA, CDR2 FQGTGA. Trimming shortened V by 2 bases and J by 7 bases, and 11 bases separated the two germline ends. The CDR3 is 13 amino acids. CDR3 in DNA: TGTGCCAGCAGCTTACCGGGACACCCTGGCTACACCTTC. Protein sequence: CASSLPGHPGYTF.

The V and J genes are TRBV30 and TRBJ1-2; maybe TRBD1 (5 bases). Germline-derived CDR1 and CDR2 are GTSNPN and SVGIG (reference sequence). This CDR3 has 14 residues. Trimming removed 3 bases at V and 0 bases at J, with 11 bases between. The CDR3 reads CAWSRDSANYGYTF. In DNA, the CDR3 is TGTGCCTGGAGCCGTGACAGTGCTAACTATGGCTACACCTTC.

V usage is TRBV9 and J usage is TRBJ1-3; a weak D match, TRBD1 (6 bases). Trimming took 2 bases from V and 4 from J, leaving 13 bases between them. Germline assignment: CDR1 SGDLS and CDR2 YYNGEE. The CDR3 loop spans 15 amino acids. This CDR3 reads CASSVGGARGNTIYF. In DNA, the CDR3 is TGTGCCAGCAGCGTGGGGGGGGCGAGAGGAAACACCATATATTTT.